This entry lists 8 T cell receptor beta chains sequenced from one sample in a study of lymphopenia after photon versus proton radiotherapy. Assay: immunoSEQ multiplex PCR; the TCRdb copy retains only in-frame clones and omits some. The sample has more than 50,000 clones; more than 70% are singletons. The starting material was peripheral blood, obtained from a patient treated with photon-based radiotherapy. The origin of the receptors is a man aged 50 to 59 with gastric cancer.

This clone turned up a few times. This sequence joins TRBV6-1 and TRBJ2-7, with 14 bases fitting TRBD2. In germline, CDR1 is MNHNS, CDR2 SASEGT. The CDR3 has 15 residues. V trimming: 4 bases; J trimming: 7 bases; junction bases outside the gene matches: 6. This chain's CDR3 is CASSAGLAGVKEQYF. CDR3 coding DNA: TGTGCCAGCAGTGCGGGACTAGCGGGAGTAAAAGAGCAGTACTTC.

CDR3 sequence (DNA): TGTGCCAGCAGCAGGGCGTGGGACCGTGAGAATCAGCCCCAGCATTTT. This sequence encodes CASSRAWDRENQPQHF. This rearrangement joins TRBV11-2 to TRBJ1-5, with D possibly TRBD1 on 5 matching bases. This CDR3 region has 16 residues. CDR1 SGHAT and CDR2 FQNNGV come from the germline V gene. V was trimmed by 5 bases and J by 4 bases, leaving 18 bases between them.

The chain carries TRBV28 and TRBJ1-2; 9 bases fit TRBD1. Trimming at V came to 6 bases and at J to 2 bases, leaving 1 base not matched to a gene. The CDR3 runs 13 residues. From germline, CDR1 is MDHEN and CDR2 SYDVKM. The CDR3 loop reads CASRDRGNYGYTF. The CDR3 nucleotides read TGTGCCAGCAGGGACAGGGGAAACTATGGCTACACCTTC.

The J gene is TRBJ2-1, the V gene TRBV5-1; TRBD1 agrees at 12 bases. The J segment lost 9 bases and the V segment lost 3 bases, leaving 4 bases of the junction unmatched. The CDR3 is 14 residues long. The germline gives CDR1 SGHRS, CDR2 YFSETQ. Here the CDR3 reads CASSSGTGGGEQFF. For the CDR3, the DNA is TGCGCCAGCAGCTCCGGGACAGGGGGCGGTGAGCAGTTCTTC. Complete variable domain (other parts from reference TRBV5-1 and TRBJ2-1): KAGVTQTPRYLIKTRGQQVTLSCSPISGHRSVSWYQQTPGQGLQFLFEYFSETQRNKGNFPGRFSGRQFSNSRSEMNVSTLELGDSALYLCASSSGTGGGEQFFGPGTRLTVL.

V gene TRBV5-1 combines with J gene TRBJ2-5, with 10 bases identical to TRBD2. V trimming: 4 bases; J trimming: 2 bases; junction bases outside the gene matches: 14. The CDR3 length is 18 residues. In germline, CDR1 is SGHRS, CDR2 YFSETQ. For the CDR3, the DNA is TGCGCCAGCAGCCGGGGGCGGACTAGCGGAGAAATACAAGAGACCCAGTACTTC. Translation: CASSRGRTSGEIQETQYF.

This CDR3 reads CASSGGITERVSYEQYF. The CDR3 coding sequence is TGTGCCAGTTCGGGCGGAATAACAGAGAGGGTTTCCTACGAGCAGTACTTC. The rearrangement uses TRBV5-6 and TRBJ2-7; D is perhaps TRBD2 (5 bases). Per the germline V gene, CDR1 is SGHDT and CDR2 is YYEEEE. Trimming removed 8 bases from V and 1 base from J, with 25 bases in between. This CDR3 region has 17 residues.

V usage is TRBV27 and J usage is TRBJ2-1; 7 positions match TRBD2. This CDR3 spans 12 amino acids. Germline CDR1 reads MNHEY; CDR2 reads SMNVEV (reference sequence). J was trimmed by 6 bases and V by 8 bases; bases with no gene match: 4. CDR3 amino acids: CASGRAFNEQFF. Written as DNA, the CDR3 is TGTGCCAGCGGGAGGGCCTTCAATGAGCAGTTCTTC.

The chain has TRBV10-3 and TRBJ2-7, with 14 bases identical to TRBD2. Per germline, CDR1 ENHRY and CDR2 SYGVKD. V was pared by 10 bases and J by 0 bases, with 8 bases of the junction left unmatched. This CDR3 is built from 16 residues. DNA for the CDR3: TGTGCCACCCGACTAGCGGGAGGGCTTAGCTCCTACGAGCAGTACTTC. Translating it yields CATRLAGGLSSYEQYF.